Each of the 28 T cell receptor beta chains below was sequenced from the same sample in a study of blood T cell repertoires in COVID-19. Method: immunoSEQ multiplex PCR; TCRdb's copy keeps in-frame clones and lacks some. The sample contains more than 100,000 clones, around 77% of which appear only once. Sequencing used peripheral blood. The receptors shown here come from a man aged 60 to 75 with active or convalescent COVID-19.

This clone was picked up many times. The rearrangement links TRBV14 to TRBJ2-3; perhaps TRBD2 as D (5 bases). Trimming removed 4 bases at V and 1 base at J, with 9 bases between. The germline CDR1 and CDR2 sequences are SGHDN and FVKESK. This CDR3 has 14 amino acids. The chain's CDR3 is CASSPEGGTDTQYF. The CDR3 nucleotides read TGTGCCAGCAGCCCCGAGGGTGGCACAGATACGCAGTATTTT.

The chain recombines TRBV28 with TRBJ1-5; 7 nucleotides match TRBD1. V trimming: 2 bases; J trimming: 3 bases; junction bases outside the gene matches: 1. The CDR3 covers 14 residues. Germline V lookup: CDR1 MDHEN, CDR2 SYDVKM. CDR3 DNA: TGTGCCAGCAGTTTAAGGGGGCCCAATCAGCCCCAGCATTTT. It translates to CASSLRGPNQPQHF.

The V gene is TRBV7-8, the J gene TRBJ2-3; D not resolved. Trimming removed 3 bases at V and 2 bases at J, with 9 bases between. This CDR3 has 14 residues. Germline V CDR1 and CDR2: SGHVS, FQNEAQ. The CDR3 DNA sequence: TGTGCCAGCAGCTTTCGAATACTCACAGATACGCAGTATTTT. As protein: CASSFRILTDTQYF.

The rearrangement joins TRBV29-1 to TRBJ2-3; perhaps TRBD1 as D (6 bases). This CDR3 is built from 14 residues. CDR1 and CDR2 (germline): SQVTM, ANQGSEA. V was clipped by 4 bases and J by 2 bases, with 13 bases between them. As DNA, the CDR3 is TGCAGCGTTGCCCTCGGACAGACCACAGATACGCAGTATTTT. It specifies CSVALGQTTDTQYF.

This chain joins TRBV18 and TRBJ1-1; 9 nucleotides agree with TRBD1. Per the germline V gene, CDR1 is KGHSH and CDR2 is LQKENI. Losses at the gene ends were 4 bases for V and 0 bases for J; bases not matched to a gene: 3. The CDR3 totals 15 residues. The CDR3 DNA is TGTGCCAGCTCACGCCGGACAGGGGTGAACACTGAAGCTTTCTTT. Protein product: CASSRRTGVNTEAFF.

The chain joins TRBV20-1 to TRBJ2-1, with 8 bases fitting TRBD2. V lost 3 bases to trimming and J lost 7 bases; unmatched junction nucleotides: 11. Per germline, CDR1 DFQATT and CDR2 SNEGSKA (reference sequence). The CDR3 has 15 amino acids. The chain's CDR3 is CSASPFGRVDNEQFF. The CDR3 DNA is TGCAGTGCTAGTCCCTTCGGGAGGGTAGATAATGAGCAGTTCTTC.

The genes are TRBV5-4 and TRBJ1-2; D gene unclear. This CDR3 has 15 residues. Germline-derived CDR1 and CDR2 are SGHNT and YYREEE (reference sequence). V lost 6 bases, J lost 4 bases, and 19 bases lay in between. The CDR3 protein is CASTTGGQRLYGYTF. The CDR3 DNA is TGTGCCAGCACCACGGGCGGGCAGAGGCTCTATGGCTACACCTTC. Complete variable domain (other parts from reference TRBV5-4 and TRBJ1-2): ETGVTQSPTHLIKTRGQQVTLRCSSQSGHNTVSWYQQALGQGPQFIFQYYREEENGRGNFPPRFSGLQFPNYSSELNVNALELDDSALYLCASTTGGQRLYGYTFGSGTRLTVV.

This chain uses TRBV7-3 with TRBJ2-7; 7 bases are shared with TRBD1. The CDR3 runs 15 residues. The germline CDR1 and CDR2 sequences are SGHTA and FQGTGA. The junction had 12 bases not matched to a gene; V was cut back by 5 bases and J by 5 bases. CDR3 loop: CASSRDGQDGDEQYF. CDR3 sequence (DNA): TGTGCCAGCAGCAGGGACGGACAGGATGGTGACGAGCAGTACTTC.

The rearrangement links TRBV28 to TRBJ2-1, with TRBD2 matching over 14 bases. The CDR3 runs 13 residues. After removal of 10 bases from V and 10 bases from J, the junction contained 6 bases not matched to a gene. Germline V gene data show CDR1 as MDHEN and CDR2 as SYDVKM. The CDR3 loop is CATGTSGSGEQFF. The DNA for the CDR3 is TGTGCCACCGGGACTAGCGGGAGCGGGGAGCAGTTCTTC.

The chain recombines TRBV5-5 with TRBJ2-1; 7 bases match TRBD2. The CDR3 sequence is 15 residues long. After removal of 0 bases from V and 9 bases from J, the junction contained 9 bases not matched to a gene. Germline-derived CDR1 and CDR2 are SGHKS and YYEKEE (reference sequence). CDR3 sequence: CASSLGTGGFAEQFF. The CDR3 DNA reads TGTGCCAGCAGCTTGGGGACGGGAGGTTTTGCTGAGCAGTTCTTC.

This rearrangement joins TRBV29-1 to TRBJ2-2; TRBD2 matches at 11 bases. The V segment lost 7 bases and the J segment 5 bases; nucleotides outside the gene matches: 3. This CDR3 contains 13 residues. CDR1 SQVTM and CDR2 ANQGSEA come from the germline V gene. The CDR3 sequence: CSGRTSGTGELFF. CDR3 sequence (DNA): TGCAGCGGACGGACTAGCGGGACCGGGGAGCTGTTTTTT.

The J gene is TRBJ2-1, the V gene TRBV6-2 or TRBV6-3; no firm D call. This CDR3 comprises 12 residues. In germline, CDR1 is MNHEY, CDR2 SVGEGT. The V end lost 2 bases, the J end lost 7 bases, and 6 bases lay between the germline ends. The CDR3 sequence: CASSYEANEQFF. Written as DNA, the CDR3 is TGTGCCAGCAGTTACGAAGCAAATGAGCAGTTCTTC.

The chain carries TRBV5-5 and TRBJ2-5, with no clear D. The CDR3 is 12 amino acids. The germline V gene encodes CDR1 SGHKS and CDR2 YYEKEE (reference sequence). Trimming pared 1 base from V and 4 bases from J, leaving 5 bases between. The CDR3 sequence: CASSLRRETQYF. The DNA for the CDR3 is TGTGCCAGCAGCTTGCGGAGAGAGACCCAGTACTTC. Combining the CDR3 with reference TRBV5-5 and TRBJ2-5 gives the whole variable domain DAGVTQSPTHLIKTRGQQVTLRCSPISGHKSVSWYQQVLGQGPQFIFQYYEKEERGRGNFPDRFSARQFPNYSSELNVNALLLGDSALYLCASSLRRETQYFGPGTRLLVL.

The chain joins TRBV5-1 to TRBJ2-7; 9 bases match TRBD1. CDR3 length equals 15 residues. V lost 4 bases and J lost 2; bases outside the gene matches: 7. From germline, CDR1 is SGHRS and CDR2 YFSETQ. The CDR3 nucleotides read TGCGCCAGCAGCATCACAGGGGGCGCGGCCTACGAGCAGTACTTC. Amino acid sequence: CASSITGGAAYEQYF.

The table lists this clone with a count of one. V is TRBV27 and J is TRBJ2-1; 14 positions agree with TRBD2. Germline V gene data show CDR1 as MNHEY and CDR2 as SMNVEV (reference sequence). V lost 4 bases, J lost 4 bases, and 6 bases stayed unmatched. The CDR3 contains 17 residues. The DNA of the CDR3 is TGTGCCAGCAGTTCCAGACTAGCGGGAGGGGGTTACAATGAGCAGTTCTTC. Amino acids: CASSSRLAGGGYNEQFF.

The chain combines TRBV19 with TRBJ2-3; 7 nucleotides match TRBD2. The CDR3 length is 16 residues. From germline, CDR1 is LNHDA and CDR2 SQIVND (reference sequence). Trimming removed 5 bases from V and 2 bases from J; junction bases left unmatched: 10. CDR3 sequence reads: CASSGGTIFSTDTQYF. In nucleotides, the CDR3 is TGTGCCAGTAGTGGGGGGACTATATTTTCCACAGATACGCAGTATTTT.

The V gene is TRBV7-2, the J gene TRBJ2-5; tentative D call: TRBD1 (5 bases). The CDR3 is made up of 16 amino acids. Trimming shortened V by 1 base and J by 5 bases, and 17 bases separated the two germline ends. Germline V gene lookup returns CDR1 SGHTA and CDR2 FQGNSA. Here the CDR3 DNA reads TGTGCCAGCAGCTTAGGGGGCCGACTGGGCGCTGAGACCCAGTACTTC. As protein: CASSLGGRLGAETQYF.

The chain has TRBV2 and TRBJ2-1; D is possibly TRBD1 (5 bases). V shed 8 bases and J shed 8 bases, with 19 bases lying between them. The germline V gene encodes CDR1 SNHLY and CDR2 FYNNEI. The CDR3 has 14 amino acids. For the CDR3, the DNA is TGTGCCAGCTCTACCTCCCAAGGGGCGGATGAGCAGTTCTTC. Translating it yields CASSTSQGADEQFF.

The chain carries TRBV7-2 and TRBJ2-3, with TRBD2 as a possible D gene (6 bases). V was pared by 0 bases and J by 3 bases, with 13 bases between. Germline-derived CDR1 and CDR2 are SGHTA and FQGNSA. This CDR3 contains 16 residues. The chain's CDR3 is CASSLARGVGTDTQYF. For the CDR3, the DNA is TGTGCCAGCAGCTTAGCGCGGGGTGTAGGGACAGATACGCAGTATTTT.

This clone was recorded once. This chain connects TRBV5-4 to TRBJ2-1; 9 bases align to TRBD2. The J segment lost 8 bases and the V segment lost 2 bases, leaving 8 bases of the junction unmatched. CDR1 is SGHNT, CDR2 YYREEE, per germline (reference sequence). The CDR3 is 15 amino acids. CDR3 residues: CASSLFWRGGDEQFF. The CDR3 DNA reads TGTGCCAGCAGCTTATTTTGGCGGGGGGGGGATGAGCAGTTCTTC.

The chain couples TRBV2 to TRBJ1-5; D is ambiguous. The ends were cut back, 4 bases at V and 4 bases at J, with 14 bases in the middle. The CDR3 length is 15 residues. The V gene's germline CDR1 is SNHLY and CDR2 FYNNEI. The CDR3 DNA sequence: TGTGCCAGCAGTGTGAGGGCAGGTGAAAATCAGCCCCAGCATTTT. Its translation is CASSVRAGENQPQHF.

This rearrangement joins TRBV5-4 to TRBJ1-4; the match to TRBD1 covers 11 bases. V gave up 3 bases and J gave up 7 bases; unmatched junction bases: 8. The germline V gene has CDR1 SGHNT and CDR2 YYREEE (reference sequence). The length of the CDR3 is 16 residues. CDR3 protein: CASSSQRGTGGEKLFF. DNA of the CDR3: TGTGCCAGCAGCTCTCAAAGGGGGACAGGGGGTGAAAAACTGTTTTTT. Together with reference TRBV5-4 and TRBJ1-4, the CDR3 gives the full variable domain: ETGVTQSPTHLIKTRGQQVTLRCSSQSGHNTVSWYQQALGQGPQFIFQYYREEENGRGNFPPRFSGLQFPNYSSELNVNALELDDSALYLCASSSQRGTGGEKLFFGSGTQLSVL.

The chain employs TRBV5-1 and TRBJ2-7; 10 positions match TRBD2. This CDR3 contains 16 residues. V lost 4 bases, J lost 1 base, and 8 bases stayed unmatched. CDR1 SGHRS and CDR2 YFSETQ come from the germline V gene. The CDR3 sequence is CASSLDTSGTSYEQYF. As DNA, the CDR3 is TGCGCCAGCAGCCTTGACACTAGCGGGACTTCCTACGAGCAGTACTTC.

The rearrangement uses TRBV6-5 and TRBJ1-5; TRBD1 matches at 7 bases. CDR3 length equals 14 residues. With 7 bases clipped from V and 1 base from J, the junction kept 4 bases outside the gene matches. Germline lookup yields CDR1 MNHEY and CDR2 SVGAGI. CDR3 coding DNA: TGTGCCAGCAAGAAGGGGGCGAGCAATCAGCCCCAGCATTTT. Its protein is CASKKGASNQPQHF.

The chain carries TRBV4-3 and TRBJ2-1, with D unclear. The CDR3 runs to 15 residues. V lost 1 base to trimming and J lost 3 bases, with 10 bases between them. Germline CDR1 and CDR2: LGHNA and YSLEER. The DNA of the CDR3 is TGCGCCAGCAGCCAAGGGCTCGCTGTCTACAATGAGCAGTTCTTC. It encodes CASSQGLAVYNEQFF.

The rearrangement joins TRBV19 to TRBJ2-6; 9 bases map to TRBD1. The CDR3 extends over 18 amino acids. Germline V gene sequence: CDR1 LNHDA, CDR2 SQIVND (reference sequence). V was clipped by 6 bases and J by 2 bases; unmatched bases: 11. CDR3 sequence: CASRKSGTGSAGANVLTF. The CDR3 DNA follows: TGTGCCAGTAGAAAATCCGGGACAGGGTCGGCTGGGGCCAACGTCCTGACTTTC.

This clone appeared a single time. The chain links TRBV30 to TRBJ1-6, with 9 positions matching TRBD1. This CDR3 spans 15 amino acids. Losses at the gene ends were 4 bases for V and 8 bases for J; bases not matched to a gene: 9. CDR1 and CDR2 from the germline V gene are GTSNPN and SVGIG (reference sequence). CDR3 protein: CAWKEVGTGYSPLHF. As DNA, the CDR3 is TGTGCCTGGAAGGAGGTTGGGACAGGGTATTCACCCCTCCACTTT. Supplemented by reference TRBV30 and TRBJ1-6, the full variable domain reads SQTIHQWPATLVQPVGSPLSLECTVEGTSNPNLYWYRQAAGRGLQLLFYSVGIGQISSEVPQNLSASRPQDRQFILSSKKLLLSDSGFYLCAWKEVGTGYSPLHFGNGTRLTVT.

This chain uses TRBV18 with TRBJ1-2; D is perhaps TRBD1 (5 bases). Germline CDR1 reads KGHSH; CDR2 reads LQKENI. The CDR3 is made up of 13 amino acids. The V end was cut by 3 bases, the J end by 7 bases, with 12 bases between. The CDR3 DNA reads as TGTGCCAGCTCACCCCCCGCCAGGGTTGGCTACACCTTC. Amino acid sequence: CASSPPARVGYTF.